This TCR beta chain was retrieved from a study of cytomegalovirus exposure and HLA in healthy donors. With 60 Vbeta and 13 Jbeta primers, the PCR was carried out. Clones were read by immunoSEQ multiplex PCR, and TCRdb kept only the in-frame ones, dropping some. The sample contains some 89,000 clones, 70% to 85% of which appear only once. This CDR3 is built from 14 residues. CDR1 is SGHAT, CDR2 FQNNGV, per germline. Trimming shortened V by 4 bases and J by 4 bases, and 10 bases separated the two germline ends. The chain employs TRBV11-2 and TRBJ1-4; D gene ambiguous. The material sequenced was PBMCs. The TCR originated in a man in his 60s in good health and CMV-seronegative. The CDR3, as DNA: TGTGCCAGCAGCTCATTCGGAGATAATGAAAAACTGTTTTTT. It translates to CASSSFGDNEKLFF.